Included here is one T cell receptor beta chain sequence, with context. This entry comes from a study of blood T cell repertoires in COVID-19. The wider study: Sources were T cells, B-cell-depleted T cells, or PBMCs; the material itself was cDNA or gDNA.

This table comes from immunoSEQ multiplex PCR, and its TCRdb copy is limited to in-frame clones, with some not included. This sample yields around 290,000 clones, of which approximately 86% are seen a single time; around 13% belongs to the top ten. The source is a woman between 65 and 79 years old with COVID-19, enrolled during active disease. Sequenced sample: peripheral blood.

The CDR3 sequence: CASSDGDYGYTF. Written as DNA, the CDR3 is TGCGCCAGCAGTGACGGGGACTATGGCTACACCTTC. J is TRBJ1-2 and V is TRBV10-2; D is uncertain. The CDR3 covers 12 residues. Germline assignment: CDR1 WSHSY and CDR2 SAAADI. The ends were cut back, 3 bases at V and 3 bases at J, with 5 bases in the middle.